The present TCR beta chain was sequenced within a study of shared clonotypes between healthy human individuals. The protocol was immunoSEQ multiplex PCR, while the TCRdb copy is restricted to in-frame clones and leaves out a portion. The data hold 650,000 to 700,000 clones, with 90% observed a single time. Concerning this clone: The antigen is not known.

Findings and limits, study-wide: Investigators collected only blood, and repertoires in tissues likely differ. Among non-shared clonotypes, generation probabilities were lower than among those shared by all four donors. Clonotypes that were shared across four donors made up roughly 5.2% of naive CD4 clonotypes.

V shed 6 bases and J 4 bases; nucleotides not matched to a gene: 8. The CDR3 is 14 residues long. Germline CDR1 reads ENHRY; CDR2 reads SYGVKD. The V gene is TRBV10-3, the J gene TRBJ1-1, with 7 bases lining up with TRBD1. The origin of this receptor is a man between 18 and 35 years old in good health. Some clones in this sample may be carry-over from other donors' samples. The sequenced sample consisted of memory CD8+ T cells from PBMCs. Noted subset: CD45RO+ cells pooled with CCR7-negative TemRA cells. In nucleotides, the CDR3 is TGTGCCATCAGCCTCGCGGGACAGTTCACTGAAGCTTTCTTT. It yields the protein CAISLAGQFTEAFF.